These T cell receptor beta chains were read from a single sample in a study of blood T cell repertoires in COVID-19. TCRdb keeps only in-frame clones here, not all; method: immunoSEQ multiplex PCR. Seen here are 200,000 or so clones, roughly nine tenths observed once, and the top ten hold roughly 2.6%. Sequences were obtained from PBMCs or T cells enriched from blood (not recorded which). The source of these receptors is a woman aged 25-40 years who had recovered from COVID-19. Each CDR3 is given without its conserved first and last residue. The D gene is left open where the match is weak.

CDR3: ASSIYGGGEQY; J: TRBJ2-7; D: .; V: TRBV19
CDR3: ASSQIAGTGGGNIQY; J: TRBJ2-4; D: TRBD1; V: TRBV4-2
CDR3: SASRDSYTDTQY; J: TRBJ2-3; D: TRBD1; V: TRBV20-1
CDR3: ASSPGQGGYEQY; J: TRBJ2-7; D: TRBD1; V: TRBV5-1
CDR3: ASSQAQAYNEQF; J: TRBJ2-1; D: .; V: TRBV4-3
CDR3: ASSLQAASYNEQF; J: TRBJ2-1; D: .; V: TRBV7-2
CDR3: ASSANPQGAREQY; J: TRBJ2-7; D: TRBD1; V: TRBV9
CDR3: ASTQTDQRRVAPNYGYT; J: TRBJ1-2; D: .; V: TRBV21-1
CDR3: ASSYSPQATLH; J: TRBJ1-6; D: .; V: TRBV6-5
CDR3: ASSLSVRVRGYT; J: TRBJ1-2; D: .; V: TRBV11-2
CDR3: ATSDPGQGGETQY; J: TRBJ2-5; D: TRBD1; V: TRBV24-1
CDR3: AIAKQGFYGYT; J: TRBJ1-2; D: .; V: TRBV6-5
CDR3: ASSDKGATDTQY; J: TRBJ2-3; D: TRBD1; V: TRBV6-4
CDR3: ASSLVQADTNEKLF; J: TRBJ1-4; D: .; V: TRBV5-1
CDR3: ASSQDATRAYEQY; J: TRBJ2-7; D: .; V: TRBV3-1/TRBV3-2
CDR3: ASSDFLRGEFT; J: TRBJ1-2; D: .; V: TRBV6-4
CDR3: ASSLRVVGGYT; J: TRBJ1-2; D: .; V: TRBV12-3/TRBV12-4
CDR3: SVQPTGEETQY; J: TRBJ2-5; D: TRBD1; V: TRBV29-1
CDR3: ASSPQWASGVSGELF; J: TRBJ2-2; D: TRBD2; V: TRBV7-3
CDR3: ASSLATVSGNTIY; J: TRBJ1-3; D: .; V: TRBV7-9
CDR3: ASKTRFYNEQF; J: TRBJ2-1; D: .; V: TRBV6-4
CDR3: ASSQGGGGQPQH; J: TRBJ1-5; D: .; V: TRBV4-3
CDR3: ASVPLGLAGALTKDTQY; J: TRBJ2-3; D: TRBD2; V: TRBV7-9
CDR3: ASRTAGNTEAF; J: TRBJ1-1; D: .; V: TRBV27
CDR3: ASSSTREAGSPLH; J: TRBJ1-6; D: .; V: TRBV13
CDR3: ASTETGVWTEAF; J: TRBJ1-1; D: .; V: TRBV6-5
CDR3: ASSSDRASYEQY; J: TRBJ2-7; D: TRBD1; V: TRBV27
CDR3: ATSEGRASTDTQY; J: TRBJ2-3; D: .; V: TRBV15
CDR3: ASSVHAGGDRTNTHGVQWQPQH; J: TRBJ1-5; D: TRBD1; V: TRBV9
CDR3: ASRQRSTGELF; J: TRBJ2-2; D: .; V: TRBV12-3/TRBV12-4
CDR3: ASSYRKTGQPQH; J: TRBJ1-5; D: .; V: TRBV6-5
CDR3: ASSLGRRAGGNQPQH; J: TRBJ1-5; D: .; V: TRBV13
CDR3: SVGQGGEQY; J: TRBJ2-7; D: TRBD1; V: TRBV29-1
CDR3: ASSFRFSGTGFFRREKLF; J: TRBJ1-4; D: TRBD1; V: TRBV7-8
CDR3: ASSLTFSYEQY; J: TRBJ2-7; D: .; V: TRBV27
CDR3: SVEDEGGNYGYT; J: TRBJ1-2; D: .; V: TRBV29-1
CDR3: ASSARQGGYEQY; J: TRBJ2-7; D: TRBD1; V: TRBV7-3
CDR3: ASSDGTGYNQPQH; J: TRBJ1-5; D: TRBD1; V: TRBV5-1
CDR3: ASSQGQGSIRNTGELF; J: TRBJ2-2; D: TRBD1; V: TRBV19
CDR3: ASWSGIYGYT; J: TRBJ1-2; D: .; V: TRBV27
CDR3: ASSLGGWFMNTEAF; J: TRBJ1-1; D: .; V: TRBV7-2
CDR3: ASSQVRVSGGEETQY; J: TRBJ2-5; D: TRBD2; V: TRBV3-1/TRBV3-2